These 32 T cell receptor beta chains were all obtained from the same sample, sequenced in a study of T cells in localized non-small cell lung cancer. Produced via immunoSEQ multiplex PCR; TCRdb's table is partial and in-frame only. The table lists fewer than 75,000 clones, approximately 84% of them singletons. This material consisted of peripheral blood, taken before any cancer treatment. All receptors derive from a female donor aged 60 or older with stage I lung adenocarcinoma.

The chain is built from TRBV5-1 and TRBJ2-1; 9 bases fit TRBD1. Losses at the gene ends were 4 bases for V and 9 bases for J; bases not matched to a gene: 14. The germline V gene has CDR1 SGHRS and CDR2 YFSETQ. This CDR3 has 16 residues. CDR3 sequence reads: CASSPGPGQGSGEQFF. CDR3 sequence (DNA): TGCGCCAGCAGCCCGGGGCCGGGACAGGGAAGCGGTGAGCAGTTCTTC.

The rearrangement links TRBV14 to TRBJ1-6; the D is unclear. CDR1 and CDR2 from the germline V gene are SGHDN and FVKESK. The CDR3 is made up of 12 amino acids. Trimming pared 8 bases from V and 9 bases from J, leaving 11 bases between. The CDR3 region is CASAGLGSPLHF. The CDR3 DNA reads as TGTGCCAGCGCGGGGTTAGGTTCACCCCTCCACTTT.

The chain joins TRBV7-9 to TRBJ1-2; 7 positions agree with TRBD1. The CDR3 has 15 residues. V was clipped by 6 bases and J by 4 bases; unmatched bases: 11. Germline lookup yields CDR1 SEHNR and CDR2 FQNEAQ (reference sequence). The CDR3 DNA follows: TGTGCCAGCAGACGGGGCGAGGGGGCCATCTATGGCTACACCTTC. This encodes CASRRGEGAIYGYTF.

V usage is TRBV27 and J usage is TRBJ2-7, with 7 bases lining up with TRBD1. CDR1 and CDR2 from the germline V gene are MNHEY and SMNVEV (reference sequence). CDR3 size: 15 residues. J gave up 0 bases and V 4 bases, and 6 bases lay outside the gene matches. CDR3 loop: CASSSTGDPSYEQYF. DNA of the CDR3: TGTGCCAGCAGTTCCACAGGGGATCCCTCCTACGAGCAGTACTTC.

The rearrangement uses TRBV5-5 and TRBJ1-2; no reliable D call. The CDR3 contains 15 residues. Germline V lookup: CDR1 SGHKS, CDR2 YYEKEE (reference sequence). V lost 0 bases, J lost 3 bases, and 12 bases lay in between. As DNA, the CDR3 is TGTGCCAGCAGCTTGGCCTTTGGTCAGCACTATGGCTACACCTTC. It encodes CASSLAFGQHYGYTF. Together with reference TRBV5-5 and TRBJ1-2, the CDR3 gives the full variable domain: DAGVTQSPTHLIKTRGQQVTLRCSPISGHKSVSWYQQVLGQGPQFIFQYYEKEERGRGNFPDRFSARQFPNYSSELNVNALLLGDSALYLCASSLAFGQHYGYTFGSGTRLTVV.

The chain is built from TRBV18 and TRBJ1-3, with D uncertain. The germline gives CDR1 KGHSH, CDR2 LQKENI. Trimming removed 1 base from V and 8 bases from J, with 3 bases in between. This CDR3 is 11 amino acids long. CDR3 loop: CASSPRDTIYF. The CDR3 DNA is TGTGCCAGCTCACCACGGGACACCATATATTTT.

The chain recombines TRBV28 with TRBJ1-1, with D tentatively TRBD1 (6 bases). Trimming stripped 1 base from V and 11 bases from J, with 14 bases between. In germline, CDR1 is MDHEN, CDR2 SYDVKM. The length of the CDR3 is 13 residues. CDR3 DNA sequence: TGTGCCAGCAGTTTATCAGGGGACGGAATTGCTTTCTTT. Translated: CASSLSGDGIAFF.

The chain recombines TRBV5-4 with TRBJ2-3; TRBD2 aligns across 10 bases. V dropped 6 bases and J dropped 7; count of bases not matched to a gene: 14. In germline, CDR1 is SGHNT, CDR2 YYREEE (reference sequence). This CDR3 has 16 amino acids. The CDR3 nucleotides are TGTGCCAGCACACCCTTTTCTAGCGGGAGTTCAAATACGCAGTATTTT. It is translated as CASTPFSSGSSNTQYF.

The genes are TRBV5-8 and TRBJ1-1; D remains unclear. This CDR3 spans 14 amino acids. Per the germline V gene, CDR1 is SGHTS and CDR2 is YDEGEE. V lost 0 bases and J 0 bases, leaving 6 bases between the germline ends. CDR3 nucleotide sequence: TGTGCCAGCAGCTTGGACCTCCTGAACACTGAAGCTTTCTTT. Encoded protein: CASSLDLLNTEAFF.

This clone appeared once. The chain is built from TRBV7-2 and TRBJ2-6, with D possibly being TRBD2 (7 bases). The germline gives CDR1 SGHTA, CDR2 FQGNSA. Trimming took 5 bases from V and 1 from J, leaving 21 bases between them. CDR3 length: 19 residues. This CDR3 is CASSPDMGGGISGANVLTF. DNA of the CDR3: TGTGCCAGCAGCCCAGACATGGGAGGGGGTATTTCTGGGGCCAACGTCCTGACTTTC. Based on the CDR3 plus reference TRBV7-2 and TRBJ2-6, the full variable domain is GAGVSQSPSNKVTEKGKDVELRCDPISGHTALYWYRQSLGQGLEFLIYFQGNSAPDKSGLPSDRFSAERTGGSVSTLTIQRTQQEDSAVYLCASSPDMGGGISGANVLTFGAGSRLTVL.

This clone was detected only a few times. DNA for the CDR3: TGCGCCAGCAGCGGCGCGGTAGGACTAGCGAGGGGCAATGAGCAGTTCTTC. Its protein product is CASSGAVGLARGNEQFF. The chain uses TRBV5-1 and TRBJ2-1; 9 nucleotides align to TRBD2. The ends lost 4 bases at V and 6 bases at J; junction bases unmatched: 14. The CDR3 runs 17 residues. From germline, CDR1 is SGHRS and CDR2 YFSETQ.

This chain links TRBV28 with TRBJ1-2, with D perhaps matching TRBD1 (5 bases). CDR3 length: 15 amino acids. V shed 7 bases and J shed 0 bases, with 15 bases lying between them. The germline gives CDR1 MDHEN, CDR2 SYDVKM. This CDR3 is CASKELGRANYGYTF. The CDR3 DNA is TGTGCCAGCAAGGAACTGGGGCGAGCTAACTATGGCTACACCTTC.

This rearrangement joins TRBV6-6 to TRBJ2-3; D might be TRBD1 (6 bases). Germline V gene lookup returns CDR1 MNHNY and CDR2 SVGAGI (reference sequence). V was cut by 5 bases and J by 0 bases, with 12 bases left in between. The CDR3 spans 15 residues. CDR3 in amino acids: CASSQETGSTDTQYF. The CDR3 DNA sequence: TGTGCCAGCAGTCAGGAAACAGGGAGCACAGATACGCAGTATTTT.

This sequence joins TRBV5-1 and TRBJ2-5; either TRBD1 or TRBD2 may supply D (6 bases each). This CDR3 contains 13 residues. The germline V gene encodes CDR1 SGHRS and CDR2 YFSETQ. Deletions cut 0 bases from V and 13 bases from J, with 16 bases between. The CDR3 is CASSLEVRGDLYF. CDR3 sequence (DNA): TGCGCCAGCAGCTTGGAGGTGAGGGGGGACCTGTACTTC.

V usage is TRBV14 and J usage is TRBJ1-1; D may be TRBD1 (6 bases). The CDR3 is 14 residues long. V shed 2 bases and J shed 6 bases, with 13 bases lying between them. From germline, CDR1 is SGHDN and CDR2 FVKESK. CDR3 sequence (DNA): TGTGCCAGCAGCCAACCGGGGGGCGCATCTGAAGCTTTCTTT. It encodes CASSQPGGASEAFF.

This clone is labeled medium-sized. This chain joins TRBV5-4 and TRBJ2-3, with 13 bases that match TRBD2. V was pared by 4 bases and J by 0 bases, with 5 bases of the junction left unmatched. This CDR3 comprises 17 residues. Germline CDR1 SGHNT, CDR2 YYREEE (reference sequence). For the CDR3, the DNA is TGTGCCAGCAGCAGGACTAGCGGGAGAGCCAGCACAGATACGCAGTATTTT. This encodes CASSRTSGRASTDTQYF. Complete variable domain (other parts from reference TRBV5-4 and TRBJ2-3): ETGVTQSPTHLIKTRGQQVTLRCSSQSGHNTVSWYQQALGQGPQFIFQYYREEENGRGNFPPRFSGLQFPNYSSELNVNALELDDSALYLCASSRTSGRASTDTQYFGPGTRLTVL.

On this clone itself: Other DNA sequences in this specimen translate into the identical CDR3. J is TRBJ2-1 and V is TRBV5-1, with 11 nucleotides matching TRBD2. Losses at the gene ends were 5 bases for V and 1 base for J; bases not matched to a gene: 5. The CDR3 is 16 amino acids. CDR1 and CDR2 (germline): SGHRS, YFSETQ. CDR3 sequence: CASSPRTSGSYNEQFF. The CDR3 region has the DNA TGCGCCAGCAGTCCTCGGACTAGCGGGTCCTACAATGAGCAGTTCTTC. The whole variable domain, filled in from reference TRBV5-1 and TRBJ2-1, reads KAGVTQTPRYLIKTRGQQVTLSCSPISGHRSVSWYQQTPGQGLQFLFEYFSETQRNKGNFPGRFSGRQFSNSRSEMNVSTLELGDSALYLCASSPRTSGSYNEQFFGPGTRLTVL.

The chain carries TRBV6-4 and TRBJ1-1; TRBD1 agrees at 7 bases. V lost 5 bases to trimming and J lost 4 bases; unmatched junction nucleotides: 4. CDR1 and CDR2 from the germline V gene are MRHNA and SNTAGT. The CDR3 consists of 13 residues. CDR3 region: CASSWTGGTEAFF. In nucleotides, the CDR3 is TGTGCCAGCAGTTGGACAGGCGGCACTGAAGCTTTCTTT.

DNA for the CDR3: TGTGCCAGCAGCTTCCGGGACAGGGGTCGGCCCCAGTACTTC. It is translated as CASSFRDRGRPQYF. J is TRBJ2-5 and V is TRBV7-2; 10 nucleotides align to TRBD1. CDR3 length: 14 amino acids. The trim removed 3 bases at V and 9 bases at J, leaving 7 bases unmatched. Germline values: CDR1 SGHTA, CDR2 FQGNSA.

The chain combines TRBV5-1 with TRBJ1-1; no reliable D call. Germline V gives CDR1 SGHRS, CDR2 YFSETQ. CDR3 length: 13 amino acids. The ends were cut back, 0 bases at V and 7 bases at J, with 10 bases in the middle. The CDR3 coding sequence is TGCGCCAGCAGCTTGGGGTATATCGATGAAGCTTTCTTT. Translation: CASSLGYIDEAFF.

The rearrangement links TRBV29-1 to TRBJ2-3; possibly TRBD1 for D (6 bases). Germline assignment: CDR1 SQVTM and CDR2 ANQGSEA. CDR3 size: 16 residues. The V and J ends lost 6 bases and 4 bases respectively, with 23 bases between them. The CDR3 protein is CSVRAQGWAGSDTQYF. Written as DNA, the CDR3 is TGCAGCGTGCGCGCACAGGGTTGGGCGGGCTCAGATACGCAGTATTTT.

The chain joins TRBV15 to TRBJ1-2; the D gene is possibly TRBD1 (5 bases). The CDR3 covers 13 residues. Germline V gene sequence: CDR1 LNHNV, CDR2 YYDKDF (reference sequence). The V end lost 5 bases, the J end lost 7 bases, and 14 bases lay between the germline ends. The chain's CDR3 is CATSLPGGGGYTF. The CDR3 DNA reads as TGTGCCACCAGCCTCCCCGGGGGAGGTGGCTACACCTTC.

This chain connects TRBV13 to TRBJ2-1; 7 bases are a match to TRBD2. The CDR3 contains 15 residues. With 3 bases clipped from V and 7 bases from J, the junction kept 9 bases outside the gene matches. CDR1 is PRHDT, CDR2 FYEKMQ, per germline (reference sequence). In DNA, the CDR3 is TGTGCCAGCAGCTTTTCTGGGGGGGTAGGAAATGAGCAGTTCTTC. It codes for CASSFSGGVGNEQFF.

The chain employs TRBV6-5 and TRBJ1-1, with D maybe TRBD1 (6 bases). The CDR3 extends over 14 amino acids. The germline V and J ends were trimmed by 6 bases and 4 bases, with 15 bases remaining between them. Germline V gene sequence: CDR1 MNHEY, CDR2 SVGAGI. The CDR3 reads CASRPPGASTEAFF. The CDR3 DNA is TGTGCCAGCAGACCGCCGGGGGCAAGCACTGAAGCTTTCTTT.

There are a few counts of this clone. V is TRBV19 and J is TRBJ1-2; TRBD1 matches at 9 bases. This CDR3 has 15 residues. Germline V lookup: CDR1 LNHDA, CDR2 SQIVND (reference sequence). With 5 bases clipped from V and 2 bases from J, the junction kept 6 bases outside the gene matches. The CDR3 nucleotides are TGTGCCAGTAGTCCAGGGACAGGGAGGAACTATGGCTACACCTTC. This encodes CASSPGTGRNYGYTF.

V is TRBV27 and J is TRBJ2-3; D gene unclear. The CDR3 has 14 residues. Germline CDR1 MNHEY, CDR2 SMNVEV (reference sequence). V lost 0 bases, J lost 1 base, and 5 bases lay in between. The CDR3 region has the DNA TGTGCCAGCAGTTTATCCCCCCGCACAGATACGCAGTATTTT. Encoded protein: CASSLSPRTDTQYF.

The chain has TRBV7-6 and TRBJ2-3; D gene unclear. This CDR3 contains 16 residues. V shed 4 bases and J shed 3 bases, with 17 bases lying between them. Per the germline V gene, CDR1 is SGHVS and CDR2 is FNYEAQ. CDR3 DNA: TGTGCCAGCAGCTCACCTGGGGATCTTAGGACAGATACGCAGTATTTT. Amino acid sequence: CASSSPGDLRTDTQYF.

The gene calls are TRBV11-2 and TRBJ2-4; D is perhaps TRBD1 or TRBD2 (5 bases each). This CDR3 contains 17 residues. Germline assignment: CDR1 SGHAT and CDR2 FQNNGV. Trimming took 2 bases from V and 6 from J, leaving 20 bases between them. CDR3 sequence reads: CASSLSPRGESGNIQYF. CDR3 nucleotide sequence: TGTGCCAGCAGCTTAAGTCCCCGAGGGGAGTCGGGAAACATTCAGTACTTC. Full variable domain (remainder filled in from reference TRBV11-2 and TRBJ2-4): EAGVAQSPRYKIIEKRQSVAFWCNPISGHATLYWYQQILGQGPKLLIQFQNNGVVDDSQLPKDRFSAERLKGVDSTLKIQPAKLEDSAVYLCASSLSPRGESGNIQYFGAGTRLSVL.

The chain has TRBV19 and TRBJ2-4, with 9 nucleotides matching TRBD2. The germline V gene has CDR1 LNHDA and CDR2 SQIVND (reference sequence). The CDR3 has 18 amino acids. The ends lost 1 base at V and 1 base at J; junction bases unmatched: 8. The CDR3 sequence: CASSIGAGGVVAKNIQYF. For the CDR3, the DNA is TGTGCCAGTAGTATAGGAGCGGGGGGCGTCGTGGCCAAAAACATTCAGTACTTC.

This chain links TRBV5-1 with TRBJ2-7; TRBD2 matches 15 bases. J was trimmed by 7 bases and V by 4 bases; bases with no gene match: 9. The CDR3 totals 16 residues. Germline CDR1 and CDR2: SGHRS and YFSETQ. The CDR3 protein is CASSILGLAGGPEQYF. DNA for the CDR3: TGCGCCAGCAGCATACTAGGACTAGCGGGAGGGCCGGAGCAGTACTTC.

The genes are TRBV15 and TRBJ2-1; no firm D call. From germline, CDR1 is LNHNV and CDR2 YYDKDF (reference sequence). CDR3 size: 12 residues. The ends were cut back, 5 bases at V and 4 bases at J, with 6 bases in the middle. The DNA of the CDR3 is TGTGCCACCAGCCTGGGGTACAATGAGCAGTTCTTC. It codes for CATSLGYNEQFF.

The chain recombines TRBV5-4 with TRBJ2-2; D gene ambiguous. The length of the CDR3 is 13 residues. V dropped 1 base and J dropped 5 bases, with 6 bases sitting between them. Per the germline V gene, CDR1 is SGHNT and CDR2 is YYREEE (reference sequence). CDR3 loop: CASSLFRTGELFF. CDR3 nucleotides: TGTGCCAGCAGCTTGTTCAGGACCGGGGAGCTGTTTTTT.